This T cell receptor beta chain emerged from a study of control samples from healthy donors and cancer patients. Only in-frame clones appear in the TCRdb table, and some are missing; sequencing was by immunoSEQ multiplex PCR. The sample has around 130,000 clones; around nine tenths are singletons. Germline V CDR1 and CDR2: MDHEN, SYDVKM. Trimming removed 1 base from V and 6 bases from J, with 7 bases in between. CDR3 length: 13 amino acids. This TCR was sampled from a man aged 45-65 years with head and neck cancer. Material for sequencing was PBMCs. The chain links TRBV28 to TRBJ1-5; D remains ambiguous. The CDR3 bases are TGTGCCAGCAGTTTATCCCCTAGTCAGCCCCAGCATTTT. Protein product: CASSLSPSQPQHF.